This record concerns one T cell receptor beta chain sequence. Per the germline V gene, CDR1 is MNHEY and CDR2 is SVGAGI. The CDR3 loop spans 16 amino acids. The germline V and J ends were trimmed by 2 bases and 4 bases, with 15 bases remaining between them. The data are from a study of blood T cell repertoires in COVID-19. About the research overall: T cells, B-cell-depleted T cells, or PBMCs provided the cDNA or gDNA that served as material.

Profiled with immunoSEQ multiplex PCR; TCRdb holds only in-frame clones, not every one. The repertoire includes 300,000 or so clones, about 90% of them detected once, and roughly 3.3% sits in the top ten. The V and J genes are TRBV6-5 and TRBJ1-5, with a weak D call TRBD1 (6 bases). Sequencing was carried out using peripheral blood. This TCR came from a woman aged 40 to 50 with acute or convalescent COVID-19. The CDR3 loop is CASSYIKDRLNQPQHF. The CDR3 DNA is TGTGCCAGCAGTTACATCAAGGACAGACTAAATCAGCCCCAGCATTTT.